This T cell receptor (beta chain) was captured in a study of blood T cell repertoires in COVID-19. As for the study in general: Sample material is recorded as cDNA or gDNA derived from T cells, B-cell-depleted T cells, or PBMCs.

Per germline, CDR1 LGHNA and CDR2 YNFKEQ. V shed 0 bases, J shed 2 bases, and the junction held 7 bases outside the gene matches. The CDR3 length is 17 residues. In assigning cohorts, the study relied on participant-reported clinical history. Resolution of symptoms, clearance, or two negative PCRs was present in recovered Cohort 3 donors. Original handling: Researchers report that nucleated cell counts were estimated from reference gene primer amplification. TCRdb's table, derived via immunoSEQ multiplex PCR, lists solely in-frame clones and lacks some. V, J and clone size were drawn from that table, and D and trimming were deduced from the DNA. This sample yields a few hundred thousand clones, of which 83% are seen a single time; approximately 5% belongs to the top ten. This clone was detected only once.

Sequencing was performed on PBMCs or T cells enriched from blood (not recorded which). V gene TRBV4-2 combines with J gene TRBJ2-7, with 10 bases matching TRBD2. The receptor comes from a woman aged 50 to 60 who had recovered from COVID-19. CDR3 coding DNA: TGTGCCAGCAGCCAAGATTCCGCTAGCGGGAGTACCTACGAGCAGTACTTC. This codes for CASSQDSASGSTYEQYF.